This TCR beta chain was obtained from a study of cytomegalovirus exposure and HLA in healthy donors. 60 Vbeta and 13 Jbeta primers were used in PCR. TCRdb keeps only in-frame clones here, not all; method: immunoSEQ multiplex PCR. This specimen shows 200,000 to 250,000 clones; the ten leading clones hold about 1.1%. V was cut by 8 bases and J by 0 bases, with 7 bases left in between. The CDR3 loop spans 11 amino acids. Germline CDR1 reads DFQATT; CDR2 reads SNEGSKA (reference sequence). Sequenced sample: PBMCs. The chain employs TRBV20-1 and TRBJ2-5; the D gene is possibly TRBD2 (6 bases). The TCR sequence derives from a girl aged 2-10 years in good health and CMV-seropositive. Here the CDR3 DNA reads TGCAGTACGGGGGACCAAGAGACCCAGTACTTC. The encoded protein is CSTGDQETQYF.